These 31 T cell receptor beta chains were sequenced from one sample in a study of blood T cell repertoires in COVID-19. Sequencing used immunoSEQ multiplex PCR; TCRdb keeps in-frame clones, though not all of them. The sample yields some 530,000 clones, approximately 83% seen once. The sample was peripheral blood. These receptors came from a human donor in a cohort sampled during active COVID-19.

This chain joins TRBV14 and TRBJ2-7, with 9 bases lining up with TRBD1. The V and J ends lost 0 bases and 5 bases, in that order; junction bases with no gene match: 8. Germline V lookup: CDR1 SGHDN, CDR2 FVKESK. The CDR3 consists of 16 residues. CDR3 sequence: CASSQDRLWTGDEQYF. The CDR3 nucleotides are TGTGCCAGCAGCCAAGACAGATTATGGACAGGGGACGAGCAGTACTTC.

This clone has only one observation. CDR3 sequence (DNA): TGTGCCAGCAGCTTAGCGACTAGAAGTCCCTACGAGCAGTACTTC. It yields the protein CASSLATRSPYEQYF. V is TRBV7-2 and J is TRBJ2-7; the D gene is possibly TRBD2 (6 bases). There are 15 residues in the CDR3. CDR1 and CDR2 (germline): SGHTA, FQGNSA. The ends were cut back, 0 bases at V and 2 bases at J, with 11 bases in the middle.

The rearrangement links TRBV5-5 to TRBJ1-1; tentative D call: TRBD1 (5 bases). Trimming left V 4 bases short and J 3 bases short, with 13 bases between. The CDR3 is made up of 14 amino acids. Per the germline V gene, CDR1 is SGHKS and CDR2 is YYEKEE (reference sequence). The CDR3 protein is CASSAWQGDTEAFF. The CDR3, as DNA: TGTGCCAGCAGCGCGTGGCAAGGGGACACTGAAGCTTTCTTT.

In regard to this clone: With a much larger clone just one base away, this may be a read error. The V call is TRBV6-2 or TRBV6-3, the J call TRBJ2-7, with D possibly being TRBD2 (5 bases). V lost 5 bases, J lost 4 bases, and 6 bases lay in between. This CDR3 contains 11 residues. Looked up from germline, CDR1 is MNHEY and CDR2 is SVGEGT. CDR3 bases: TGTGCCAGCAGTCGGGGATACGAGCAGTACTTC. Its translation: CASSRGYEQYF.

This sequence joins TRBV28 and TRBJ1-2; possibly TRBD1 for D (5 bases). CDR1 is MDHEN, CDR2 SYDVKM, per germline. This CDR3 region has 14 residues. V dropped 4 bases and J dropped 5 bases, with 14 bases sitting between them. The DNA of the CDR3 is TGTGCCAGCAGTTCCGGATCGACAGCTTATGGCTACACCTTC. It translates to CASSSGSTAYGYTF.

The J gene is TRBJ2-3, the V gene TRBV3-1 (or the pseudogene TRBV3-2); TRBD2 aligns across 12 bases. The ends lost 1 base at V and 0 bases at J; junction bases unmatched: 11. The CDR3 has 20 residues. CDR1 and CDR2 (germline): LGHDT, YNNKEL (reference sequence). The CDR3 loop reads CASSQVPGGGTSGSTDTQYF. The CDR3 DNA reads as TGTGCCAGCAGCCAAGTGCCAGGAGGGGGGACTAGCGGGAGCACAGATACGCAGTATTTT.

The chain uses TRBV7-2 and TRBJ2-5; 12 nucleotides agree with TRBD2. The CDR3 is 14 residues long. With V trimmed by 5 bases and J by 11 bases, 9 bases remained unmatched. CDR1 and CDR2 from the germline V gene are SGHTA and FQGNSA. The DNA of the CDR3 is TGTGCCAGCAGCCGGACTAGCGGGACGGGAGGGCAGTACTTC. The encoded protein is CASSRTSGTGGQYF.

This clone was observed a single time. This rearrangement joins TRBV6-7 to TRBJ2-1, with D hard to call. TRBV6-7 is known as an ORF, though its function is uncertain. The CDR3 sequence is 16 residues long. V shed 4 bases and J shed 7 bases, with 20 bases lying between them. The CDR3 DNA reads as TGTGCCAGCAGTTGCCGACGTTCACCCCTCGGGAATGAGCAGTTCTTC. This codes for CASSCRRSPLGNEQFF.

The chain combines TRBV27 with TRBJ2-7; D is unresolved. This CDR3 is built from 13 residues. Germline V gene sequence: CDR1 MNHEY, CDR2 SMNVEV (reference sequence). With 5 bases removed from V and 3 bases from J, the gap between germline ends came to 11 bases. The CDR3 DNA follows: TGTGCCAGCAGTCGGTATGGGCACTACGAGCAGTACTTC. Encoded protein: CASSRYGHYEQYF.

This chain joins TRBV19 and TRBJ1-1; maybe TRBD1 (6 bases). From germline, CDR1 is LNHDA and CDR2 SQIVND (reference sequence). Trimming cost V 5 bases and J 1 base, with 17 bases left between them. This CDR3 is built from 16 residues. Here the CDR3 reads CASSPINRVANTEAFF. For the CDR3, the DNA is TGTGCCAGTAGTCCAATAAACAGGGTAGCGAACACTGAAGCTTTCTTT.

This clone occurred a few times. Other DNA sequences within the sample encode an identical CDR3. The V call is TRBV5-1, the J call TRBJ2-7, with a weak D call TRBD2 (6 bases). Germline V CDR1 and CDR2: SGHRS, YFSETQ. This CDR3 spans 15 amino acids. Trimming removed 0 bases from V and 0 bases from J, with 10 bases in between. The CDR3 nucleotides read TGCGCCAGCAGCTTGGACGGGGGTAGCTCCTACGAGCAGTACTTC. It codes for CASSLDGGSSYEQYF.

In the case of this clone: Relative to the germline gene, one junction end is altered; a read error may explain this. The chain links TRBV2 to TRBJ1-5, with 7 bases matching TRBD1. Per germline, CDR1 SNHLY and CDR2 FYNNEI. This CDR3 spans 15 amino acids. CDR3 sequence reads: CASSGLQGYNQPQHF. The CDR3 DNA is TGTGCCAGTAGTGGGCTACAGGGGTACAATCAGCCCCAGCATTTT.

The count of this clone is one. This rearrangement joins TRBV6-5 to TRBJ2-7; D remains ambiguous. Germline V gene data show CDR1 as MNHEY and CDR2 as SVGAGI. The germline V and J ends were trimmed by 4 bases and 2 bases, with 15 bases remaining between them. This CDR3 is built from 15 residues. The CDR3 nucleotides read TGTGCCAGCAGTTTTCAGGCCGGAAACGCCTACGAGCAGTACTTC. Encoded protein: CASSFQAGNAYEQYF.

In the case of this clone: Other DNA sequences in this specimen translate into the identical CDR3. This chain joins TRBV12-3 or TRBV12-4 and TRBJ2-1; a possible D gene is TRBD2 (5 bases). This CDR3 comprises 13 residues. Deletions cut 3 bases from V and 2 bases from J, with 5 bases between. CDR3: CASSLGAYNEQFF. DNA for the CDR3: TGTGCCAGCAGTTTGGGAGCCTACAATGAGCAGTTCTTC.

The chain recombines TRBV7-2 with TRBJ1-4; TRBD1 aligns across 8 bases. V lost 3 bases, J lost 8 bases, and 2 bases stayed unmatched. There are 13 residues in the CDR3. From germline, CDR1 is SGHTA and CDR2 FQGNSA. The CDR3: CASSFGTGEKLFF. Written as DNA, the CDR3 is TGTGCCAGCAGCTTCGGGACAGGCGAAAAACTGTTTTTT.

The chain recombines TRBV30 with TRBJ2-5, with TRBD2 matching 11 bases. The CDR3 covers 16 residues. Trimming cost V 4 bases and J 1 base; bases outside gene matches: 8. The germline V gene encodes CDR1 GTSNPN and CDR2 SVGIG (reference sequence). CDR3 protein: CAWIGGSGRAQETQYF. CDR3 sequence (DNA): TGTGCCTGGATTGGGGGTAGCGGGAGGGCCCAAGAGACCCAGTACTTC.

The chain is built from TRBV1 and TRBJ2-3; TRBD1, the table's D call, was not compared with the DNA. TRBV1 constitutes a pseudogene. The CDR3 covers 16 residues. CDR3 nucleotides: TGCACCAGCAGCCAAGATGGGCAGGGCGCGCGGGATACGCAGTATTTT. As protein: CTSSQDGQGARDTQYF.

The chain couples TRBV10-3 to TRBJ1-4; D is unresolved. Germline CDR1 and CDR2: ENHRY and SYGVKD. The V and J ends lost 4 bases and 7 bases respectively, with 13 bases between them. This CDR3 spans 14 amino acids. The CDR3 sequence is CAISGSGDREKLFF. CDR3 in DNA: TGTGCCATCAGTGGGTCAGGAGATCGTGAAAAACTGTTTTTT.

This clone was counted between two and nine times. The chain links TRBV9 to TRBJ1-2; tentative D call: TRBD1 (6 bases). Trimming removed 4 bases at V and 4 bases at J, with 14 bases between. Per the germline V gene, CDR1 is SGDLS and CDR2 is YYNGEE. The CDR3 length is 14 residues. This chain's CDR3 is CASSTADRIYGYTF. The CDR3 coding sequence is TGTGCCAGCAGCACAGCCGACAGGATCTATGGCTACACCTTC.

The chain couples TRBV18 to TRBJ1-1, with 8 bases identical to TRBD1. The germline gives CDR1 KGHSH, CDR2 LQKENI. The CDR3 covers 16 residues. After removal of 1 base from V and 3 bases from J, the junction contained 7 bases not matched to a gene. The CDR3 protein is CASSPRQGAGDTEAFF. The CDR3 bases are TGTGCCAGCTCACCACGTCAGGGGGCGGGGGACACTGAAGCTTTCTTT. Based on the CDR3 plus reference TRBV18 and TRBJ1-1, the full variable domain is NAGVMQNPRHLVRRRGQEARLRCSPMKGHSHVYWYRQLPEEGLKFMVYLQKENIIDESGMPKERFSAEFPKEGPSILRIQQVVRGDSAAYFCASSPRQGAGDTEAFFGQGTRLTVV.

Here the CDR3 DNA reads TGTGCCAGCAGCCCTGGACAAAGCTCCTACAATGAGCAGTTCTTC. This encodes CASSPGQSSYNEQFF. The chain recombines TRBV3-1 (or the pseudogene TRBV3-2) with TRBJ2-1; possibly TRBD1 for D (5 bases). In germline, CDR1 is LGHDT, CDR2 YNNKEL (reference sequence). This CDR3 region has 15 residues. The V end lost 4 bases, the J end lost 0 bases, and 10 bases lay between the germline ends.

The CDR3 DNA follows: TGTGCCAGTAGTGTAGTACAGGGCCAAGCAGAAGCTTTCTTT. Translated: CASSVVQGQAEAFF. The chain employs TRBV19 and TRBJ1-1, with D maybe TRBD1 (6 bases). In germline, CDR1 is LNHDA, CDR2 SQIVND (reference sequence). V was trimmed by 5 bases and J by 8 bases, leaving 18 bases between them. The length of the CDR3 is 14 residues.

The genes are TRBV7-3 and TRBJ2-2; D is perhaps TRBD2 (6 bases). CDR3 length equals 14 residues. V lost 8 bases and J 4 bases, leaving 14 bases between the germline ends. Germline V lookup: CDR1 SGHTA, CDR2 FQGTGA. The CDR3: CASSEGELTGELFF. CDR3 bases: TGTGCCAGCTCGGAGGGAGAGCTCACCGGGGAGCTGTTTTTT.

This clone was seen once. The V call is TRBV19, the J call TRBJ2-3, with a weak D call TRBD2 (5 bases). The CDR3 totals 14 residues. Trimming took 0 bases from V and 5 from J, leaving 9 bases between them. The germline V gene encodes CDR1 LNHDA and CDR2 SQIVND (reference sequence). CDR3 loop: CASSIDRTRDTQYF. The CDR3, as DNA: TGTGCCAGTAGTATAGATCGAACTAGAGATACGCAGTATTTT. The variable domain in full, completed from reference TRBV19 and TRBJ2-3, reads DGGITQSPKYLFRKEGQNVTLSCEQNLNHDAMYWYRQDPGQGLRLIYYSQIVNDFQKGDIAEGYSVSREKKESFPLTVTSAQKNPTAFYLCASSIDRTRDTQYFGPGTRLTVL.

The rearrangement joins TRBV7-9 to TRBJ2-7; maybe TRBD1 (6 bases). From germline, CDR1 is SEHNR and CDR2 FQNEAQ (reference sequence). This CDR3 is built from 15 residues. Trimming took off 2 bases at V and 6 bases at J, with 17 bases between the two ends. The CDR3 DNA sequence: TGTGCCAGCAGCTTACGGGGCCCGTCGGACAGCGAGCAGTACTTC. Its translation: CASSLRGPSDSEQYF.

The V and J genes are TRBV18 and TRBJ2-7; 9 bases agree with TRBD1. Germline V gives CDR1 KGHSH, CDR2 LQKENI. Trimming removed 1 base from V and 1 base from J; junction bases left unmatched: 8. This CDR3 contains 17 residues. The CDR3 DNA sequence: TGTGCCAGCTCACCACGCCGGGTGGGACAGGGATCCTACGAGCAGTACTTC. This sequence encodes CASSPRRVGQGSYEQYF.

This clone came up a few times. The V call is TRBV6-1, the J call TRBJ2-7; TRBD2 aligns across 8 bases. Germline V gives CDR1 MNHNS, CDR2 SASEGT. The CDR3 is 15 amino acids. Trimming took 2 bases from V and 1 from J; bases not matched to a gene: 4. The chain's CDR3 is CASSEQGLGSYEQYF. CDR3 DNA: TGTGCCAGCAGTGAACAGGGACTAGGTTCCTACGAGCAGTACTTC.

The CDR3 reads CASRTRTAPYEQYF. The CDR3 nucleotides are TGTGCCAGCAGGACCCGGACTGCTCCCTACGAGCAGTACTTC. The J gene is TRBJ2-7, the V gene TRBV28; possibly TRBD2 for D (5 bases). Trimming took 6 bases from V and 2 from J, leaving 14 bases between them. Germline CDR1 and CDR2: MDHEN and SYDVKM. The CDR3 has 14 residues.

There are many counts of this clone. The chain uses TRBV7-9 and TRBJ1-6; possible D gene TRBD1, 6 bases. The CDR3 spans 15 residues. Trimming shortened V by 5 bases and J by 7 bases, and 15 bases separated the two germline ends. Germline V gene sequence: CDR1 SEHNR, CDR2 FQNEAQ (reference sequence). This CDR3 reads CASSIQGTQNSPLHF. CDR3 DNA sequence: TGTGCCAGCAGCATACAGGGAACCCAGAATTCACCCCTCCACTTT.

The chain links TRBV24-1 to TRBJ2-2; 7 bases map to TRBD1. The germline gives CDR1 KGHDR, CDR2 SFDVKD. V shed 0 bases, J shed 1 base, and the junction held 4 bases outside the gene matches. The CDR3 totals 17 residues. Here the CDR3 DNA reads TGTGCCACCAGTGATTTGTCTAGGGGGCTGAACACCGGGGAGCTGTTTTTT. This encodes CATSDLSRGLNTGELFF.

This rearrangement joins TRBV19 to TRBJ2-2; 8 bases map to TRBD1. The CDR3 runs 18 residues. The germline CDR1 and CDR2 sequences are LNHDA and SQIVND (reference sequence). V gave up 8 bases and J gave up 7 bases; unmatched junction bases: 21. Here the CDR3 reads CASREIALDRDGIGELFF. The CDR3 bases are TGTGCCAGTCGGGAAATAGCCCTGGACAGGGACGGCATCGGGGAGCTGTTTTTT.